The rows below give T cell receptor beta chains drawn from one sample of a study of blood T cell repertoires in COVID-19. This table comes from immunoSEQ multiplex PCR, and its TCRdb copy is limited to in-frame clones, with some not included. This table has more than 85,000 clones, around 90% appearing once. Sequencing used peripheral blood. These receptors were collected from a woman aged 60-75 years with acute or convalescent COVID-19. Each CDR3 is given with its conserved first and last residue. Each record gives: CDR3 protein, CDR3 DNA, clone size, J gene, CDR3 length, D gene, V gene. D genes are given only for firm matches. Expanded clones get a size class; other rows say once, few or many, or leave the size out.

CDR3: CASSPENEQYF; DNA: TGTGCCAGCTCACCAGAGAACGAGCAGTACTTC; size: NA; J: TRBJ2-7; length: 11; D: NA; V: TRBV18
CDR3: CASSYQQGADQPQHF; DNA: TGTGCCAGCAGTTACCAACAGGGCGCGGATCAGCCCCAGCATTTT; size: NA; J: TRBJ1-5; length: 15; D: NA; V: TRBV6-5
CDR3: CASSWLAGEETQYF; DNA: TGCGCCAGCAGCTGGCTAGCGGGAGAAGAGACCCAGTACTTC; size: NA; J: TRBJ2-5; length: 14; D: TRBD2; V: TRBV5-1
CDR3: CASSVLAGVADTQYF; DNA: TGTGCCAGCAGCGTCCTGGCAGGGGTCGCGGATACGCAGTATTTT; size: NA; J: TRBJ2-3; length: 15; D: NA; V: TRBV9
CDR3: CASSLLASGTQYF; DNA: TGTGCCAGTAGTCTACTCGCTTCCGGGACCCAGTACTTC; size: once; J: TRBJ2-5; length: 13; D: NA; V: TRBV19
CDR3: CASSLGQGVYEQYF; DNA: TGCGCCAGCAGCTTGGGTCAGGGGGTCTACGAGCAGTACTTC; size: NA; J: TRBJ2-7; length: 14; D: TRBD1; V: TRBV5-1
CDR3: CASSSGQGPNQPQHF; DNA: TGTGCCAGCAGCTCAGGACAGGGTCCCAATCAGCCCCAGCATTTT; size: NA; J: TRBJ1-5; length: 15; D: TRBD1; V: TRBV11-2
CDR3: CAGMGHLETEAFF; DNA: TGTGCCGGAATGGGGCATTTGGAGACTGAAGCTTTCTTT; size: NA; J: TRBJ1-1; length: 13; D: NA; V: TRBV3-1/TRBV3-2
CDR3: CAREDRAGNTIYF; DNA: TGTGCCCGCGAGGACAGGGCTGGAAACACCATATATTTT; size: NA; J: TRBJ1-3; length: 13; D: TRBD1; V: TRBV30
CDR3: CAISSNGENIQYF; DNA: TGTGCCATCAGTTCGAACGGAGAAAACATTCAGTACTTC; size: NA; J: TRBJ2-4; length: 13; D: NA; V: TRBV10-3
CDR3: CASSSTASGRMDEQFF; DNA: TGTGCCAGCAGCTCCACCGCTAGCGGGAGGATGGATGAGCAGTTCTTC; size: NA; J: TRBJ2-1; length: 16; D: TRBD2; V: TRBV7-6
CDR3: CASSPGQAFMNTEAFF; DNA: TGCGCCAGCAGCCCCGGACAGGCCTTCATGAACACTGAAGCTTTCTTT; size: NA; J: TRBJ1-1; length: 16; D: TRBD1; V: TRBV5-1
CDR3: CASSFSSGNTIYF; DNA: TGTGCCAGCAGCTTCAGCTCTGGAAACACCATATATTTT; size: NA; J: TRBJ1-3; length: 13; D: NA; V: TRBV11-2
CDR3: CASSQVNLRGGYTF; DNA: TGTGCCAGCAGCCAAGTGAATCTGAGAGGCGGCTACACCTTC; size: NA; J: TRBJ1-2; length: 14; D: NA; V: TRBV3-1/TRBV3-2
CDR3: CASSQDRIETQYF; DNA: TGTGCCAGCAGCCAGGACAGAATCGAGACCCAGTACTTC; size: NA; J: TRBJ2-5; length: 13; D: NA; V: TRBV7-9
CDR3: CASSIPGGTGELFF; DNA: TGTGCCAGTAGTATCCCAGGTGGCACCGGGGAGCTGTTTTTT; size: few; J: TRBJ2-2; length: 14; D: NA; V: TRBV19
CDR3: CASRRTSGRSDTQYF; DNA: TGTGCCAGCAGGAGAACTAGCGGGAGGTCAGATACGCAGTATTTT; size: NA; J: TRBJ2-3; length: 15; D: TRBD2; V: TRBV28
CDR3: CASSPIKSTGELFF; DNA: TGTGCCAGCTCACCGATCAAGAGCACCGGGGAGCTGTTTTTT; size: NA; J: TRBJ2-2; length: 14; D: NA; V: TRBV18
CDR3: CASSLQGDTQYF; DNA: TGTGCCAGCAGCCTCCAGGGAGATACGCAGTATTTT; size: NA; J: TRBJ2-3; length: 12; D: NA; V: TRBV9
CDR3: CASSGGTGYREKLFF; DNA: TGTGCCAGCAGTGGGGGGACTGGGTATAGAGAAAAACTGTTTTTT; size: NA; J: TRBJ1-4; length: 15; D: NA; V: TRBV28
CDR3: CSASTPGGGSPLHF; DNA: TGCAGTGCTAGTACCCCCGGAGGAGGTTCACCCCTCCACTTT; size: NA; J: TRBJ1-6; length: 14; D: NA; V: TRBV20-1
CDR3: CASTRTGAFYGYTF; DNA: TGTGCCAGCACCCGGACAGGGGCCTTCTATGGCTACACCTTC; size: NA; J: TRBJ1-2; length: 14; D: TRBD1; V: TRBV5-8
CDR3: CASRLTGVDYGYTF; DNA: TGTGCCAGCAGATTAACAGGGGTGGACTATGGCTACACCTTC; size: NA; J: TRBJ1-2; length: 14; D: TRBD1; V: TRBV6-5
CDR3: CASSPGAVLGRNSPLHF; DNA: TGTGCCAGCAGCCCCGGCGCCGTCTTAGGCAGGAATTCACCCCTCCACTTT; size: NA; J: TRBJ1-6; length: 17; D: NA; V: TRBV7-8
CDR3: CASSSFGTGGTGELFF; DNA: TGTGCCAGCAGTTCTTTCGGGACAGGGGGTACCGGGGAGCTGTTTTTT; size: NA; J: TRBJ2-2; length: 16; D: TRBD1; V: TRBV6-2/TRBV6-3
CDR3: CASSLAGANYGYTF; DNA: TGTGCCAGCAGCTTGGCGGGAGCTAACTATGGCTACACCTTC; size: once; J: TRBJ1-2; length: 14; D: NA; V: TRBV5-6
CDR3: CATAKDRVGETQYF; DNA: TGTGCCACCGCGAAGGACAGGGTGGGAGAGACCCAGTACTTC; size: NA; J: TRBJ2-5; length: 14; D: TRBD1; V: TRBV15
CDR3: CASSLNAFNEQFF; DNA: TGTGCCAGCAGCCTTAACGCGTTCAATGAGCAGTTCTTC; size: NA; J: TRBJ2-1; length: 13; D: NA; V: TRBV7-9
CDR3: CASSFGQGRSSGNTIYF; DNA: TGTGCCAGCAGCTTTGGACAGGGCAGATCCTCTGGAAACACCATATATTTT; size: NA; J: TRBJ1-3; length: 17; D: TRBD1; V: TRBV7-9
CDR3: CATSDLGGQGKYEQFF; DNA: TGTGCCACCAGTGATTTAGGCGGTCAGGGAAAGTATGAGCAGTTCTTC; size: once; J: TRBJ2-1; length: 16; D: NA; V: TRBV24-1
CDR3: CASSLQGAYEQYF; DNA: TGTGCCAGCAGTCTTCAGGGGGCCTACGAGCAGTACTTC; size: NA; J: TRBJ2-7; length: 13; D: TRBD1; V: TRBV27
CDR3: CASSLGGGYTF; DNA: TGTGCCAGCAGTTTAGGCGGTGGCTACACCTTC; size: NA; J: TRBJ1-2; length: 11; D: NA; V: TRBV12-3/TRBV12-4
CDR3: CASSLGGTEVETQYF; DNA: TGCGCCAGCAGCCTGGGTGGGACAGAGGTAGAGACCCAGTACTTC; size: NA; J: TRBJ2-5; length: 15; D: TRBD1; V: TRBV5-1
CDR3: CASSKRVTSGTGSYEQYF; DNA: TGTGCCAGTAGTAAACGGGTTACTAGCGGGACCGGGAGCTACGAGCAGTACTTC; size: NA; J: TRBJ2-7; length: 18; D: TRBD2; V: TRBV19
CDR3: CASSVVGHRGNTIYF; DNA: TGTGCCAGCAGCGTAGTGGGACATCGGGGAAACACCATATATTTT; size: NA; J: TRBJ1-3; length: 15; D: NA; V: TRBV9
CDR3: CASLAGNTGELFF; DNA: TGTGCCTCTTTAGCGGGGAACACCGGGGAGCTGTTTTTT; size: NA; J: TRBJ2-2; length: 13; D: TRBD2; V: TRBV14
CDR3: CASSSTSVRPYNEQFF; DNA: TGTGCCAGCAGCTCGACTAGCGTCCGGCCCTACAATGAGCAGTTCTTC; size: NA; J: TRBJ2-1; length: 16; D: TRBD2; V: TRBV6-2/TRBV6-3
CDR3: CASSPSRGAVEETQYF; DNA: TGCGCCAGCAGCCCCTCCCGGGGGGCCGTAGAAGAGACCCAGTACTTC; size: NA; J: TRBJ2-5; length: 16; D: NA; V: TRBV5-1
CDR3: CASSDSGRQFF; DNA: TGTGCCAGCAGTGATTCAGGTCGGCAGTTCTTC; size: NA; J: TRBJ2-1; length: 11; D: NA; V: TRBV6-4
CDR3: CASSLEGTGGREQYF; DNA: TGTGCCAGCAGCTTAGAAGGGACAGGGGGACGCGAGCAGTACTTC; size: NA; J: TRBJ2-7; length: 15; D: TRBD1; V: TRBV7-2
CDR3: CASSKGLAGTDTQYF; DNA: TGTGCCAGCAGCAAAGGACTAGCGGGGACAGATACGCAGTATTTT; size: NA; J: TRBJ2-3; length: 15; D: TRBD2; V: TRBV7-8
CDR3: CASSRVRGITGELFF; DNA: TGTGCCAGCAGCCGCGTCAGGGGGATAACCGGGGAGCTGTTTTTT; size: NA; J: TRBJ2-2; length: 15; D: TRBD1; V: TRBV7-2
CDR3: CASSDGLAGVNEQFF; DNA: TGTGCCAGCAGTGACGGACTAGCGGGAGTAAATGAGCAGTTCTTC; size: NA; J: TRBJ2-1; length: 15; D: TRBD2; V: TRBV6-4
CDR3: CASSFYREDPQHF; DNA: TGTGCCAGCAGCTTTTACAGGGAAGACCCCCAGCATTTT; size: NA; J: TRBJ1-5; length: 13; D: NA; V: TRBV7-2
CDR3: CASSRPSGRRELFF; DNA: TGTGCCAGTAGTAGGCCTAGCGGGAGGAGGGAGCTGTTTTTT; size: NA; J: TRBJ2-2; length: 14; D: TRBD2; V: TRBV19
CDR3: CATTDRSSGNTIYF; DNA: TGTGCCACCACCGACAGGAGCTCTGGAAACACCATATATTTT; size: NA; J: TRBJ1-3; length: 14; D: NA; V: TRBV28
CDR3: CASSLSNRGGNQPQHF; DNA: TGTGCCAGCAGCCTATCGAACAGGGGCGGCAATCAGCCCCAGCATTTT; size: NA; J: TRBJ1-5; length: 16; D: TRBD1; V: TRBV7-6
CDR3: CASRGQGNTEAFF; DNA: TGTGCCAGCAGGGGACAGGGGAACACTGAAGCTTTCTTT; size: NA; J: TRBJ1-1; length: 13; D: TRBD1; V: TRBV2
CDR3: CASSDGLHGANVLTF; DNA: TGCGCCAGCAGCGACGGACTGCATGGGGCCAACGTCCTGACTTTC; size: NA; J: TRBJ2-6; length: 15; D: NA; V: TRBV5-1
CDR3: CASSQDLTGTPFDF; DNA: TGCGCCAGCAGCCAAGACCTCACGGGGACTCCGTTTGACTTC; size: once; J: TRBJ2-5; length: 14; D: NA; V: TRBV4-1
CDR3: CASSSSTEAFF; DNA: TGTGCCAGCAGCTCTAGCACTGAAGCTTTCTTT; size: NA; J: TRBJ1-1; length: 11; D: NA; V: TRBV5-4
CDR3: CASTGPGQVVAGGLFF; DNA: TGTGCCAGTACTGGACCGGGACAGGTCGTGGCCGGGGGGCTGTTTTTT; size: NA; J: TRBJ2-2; length: 16; D: TRBD1; V: TRBV19
CDR3: CASLANTEAFF; DNA: TGCGCCAGCTTAGCGAACACTGAAGCTTTCTTT; size: NA; J: TRBJ1-1; length: 11; D: NA; V: TRBV10-2
CDR3: CASSAIGTGWNNEQFF; DNA: TGTGCCAGCAGCGCCATAGGGACAGGGTGGAACAATGAGCAGTTCTTC; size: NA; J: TRBJ2-1; length: 16; D: TRBD1; V: TRBV9
CDR3: CASSLGPENEQFF; DNA: TGTGCCAGCAGCTTAGGGCCAGAAAATGAGCAGTTCTTC; size: NA; J: TRBJ2-1; length: 13; D: NA; V: TRBV7-2